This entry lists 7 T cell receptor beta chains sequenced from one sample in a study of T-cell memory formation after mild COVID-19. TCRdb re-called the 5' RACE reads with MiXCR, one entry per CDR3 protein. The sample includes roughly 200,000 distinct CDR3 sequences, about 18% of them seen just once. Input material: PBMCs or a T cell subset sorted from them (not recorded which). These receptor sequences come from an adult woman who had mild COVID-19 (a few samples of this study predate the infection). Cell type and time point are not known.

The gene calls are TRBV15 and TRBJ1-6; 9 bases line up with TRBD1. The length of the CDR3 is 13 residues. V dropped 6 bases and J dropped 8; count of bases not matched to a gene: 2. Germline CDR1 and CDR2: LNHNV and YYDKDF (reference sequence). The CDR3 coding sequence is TGTGCCACCAGGAGGGACAGGGATTCACCCCTCCACTTT. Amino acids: CATRRDRDSPLHF.

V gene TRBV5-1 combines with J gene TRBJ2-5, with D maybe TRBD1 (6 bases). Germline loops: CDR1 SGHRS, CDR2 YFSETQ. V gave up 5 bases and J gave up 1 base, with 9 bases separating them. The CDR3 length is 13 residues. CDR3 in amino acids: CASRQGSQETQYF. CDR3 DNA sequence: TGCGCCAGCAGACAGGGATCCCAAGAGACCCAGTACTTC.

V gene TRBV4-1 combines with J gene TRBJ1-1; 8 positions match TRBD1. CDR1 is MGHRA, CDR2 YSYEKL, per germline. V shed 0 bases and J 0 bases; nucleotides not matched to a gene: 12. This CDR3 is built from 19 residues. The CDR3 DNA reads TGCGCCAGCAGCCAAGATTCGGGACGGACAGGGCGACTGAACACTGAAGCTTTCTTT. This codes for CASSQDSGRTGRLNTEAFF.

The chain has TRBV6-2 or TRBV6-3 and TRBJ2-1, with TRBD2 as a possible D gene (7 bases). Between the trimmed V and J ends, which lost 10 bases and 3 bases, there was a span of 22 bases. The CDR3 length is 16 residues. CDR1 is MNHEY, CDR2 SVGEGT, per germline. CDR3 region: CATLTGGGASYNEQFF. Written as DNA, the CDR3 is TGTGCCACCCTAACTGGGGGGGGGGCCAGCTACAATGAGCAGTTCTTC.

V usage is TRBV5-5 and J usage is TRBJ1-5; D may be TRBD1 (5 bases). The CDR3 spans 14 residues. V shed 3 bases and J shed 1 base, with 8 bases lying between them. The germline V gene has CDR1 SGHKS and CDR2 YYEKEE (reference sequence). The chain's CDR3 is CASSWGLSNQPQHF. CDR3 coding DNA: TGTGCCAGCAGCTGGGGACTGAGCAATCAGCCCCAGCATTTT.

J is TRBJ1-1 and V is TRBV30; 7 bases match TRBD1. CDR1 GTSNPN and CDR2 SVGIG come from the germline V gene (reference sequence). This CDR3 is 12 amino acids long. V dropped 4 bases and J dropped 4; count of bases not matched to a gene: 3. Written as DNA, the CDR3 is TGTGCCTGGATCAGGGGGGTCACTGAAGCTTTCTTT. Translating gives CAWIRGVTEAFF.

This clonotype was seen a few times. This CDR3 is CASSEDRSYQPQHF. CDR3 bases: TGTGCCAGCAGTGAAGACAGGTCTTATCAGCCCCAGCATTTT. This chain joins TRBV2 and TRBJ1-5, with D possibly TRBD1 on 5 matching bases. CDR3 length equals 14 residues. Germline CDR1 SNHLY, CDR2 FYNNEI. Trimming cost V 1 base and J 5 bases, with 9 bases left between them. The variable domain in full, with the rest retrieved from reference TRBV2 and TRBJ1-5, is EPEVTQTPSHQVTQMGQEVILRCVPISNHLYFYWYRQILGQKVEFLVSFYNNEISEKSEIFDDQFSVERPDGSNFTLKIRSTKLEDSAMYFCASSEDRSYQPQHFGDGTRLSIL.